A single sample gave rise to the 7 T cell receptor beta chains below, sequenced in a study of blood T cell repertoires in COVID-19. Method: immunoSEQ multiplex PCR; TCRdb's copy keeps in-frame clones and lacks some. Among 150,000 to 200,000 clones listed, around 90% were seen once. What was sequenced was PBMCs or T cells enriched from blood (not recorded which). The receptors shown here come from a woman under 30 who had recovered from COVID-19.

V usage is TRBV28 and J usage is TRBJ1-1; 8 bases line up with TRBD1. Losses at the gene ends were 5 bases for V and 1 base for J; bases not matched to a gene: 3. This CDR3 spans 14 amino acids. In germline, CDR1 is MDHEN, CDR2 SYDVKM. The CDR3 protein is CASSLDRGNTEAFF. In nucleotides, the CDR3 is TGTGCCAGCAGTCTCGACAGGGGGAACACTGAAGCTTTCTTT.

V gene TRBV6-5 combines with J gene TRBJ2-7; 7 nucleotides align to TRBD1. The germline V gene has CDR1 MNHEY and CDR2 SVGAGI. The CDR3 extends over 14 amino acids. The trim removed 7 bases at V and 3 bases at J, leaving 9 bases unmatched. The CDR3, as DNA: TGTGCCAGCACCTTAGGGGGCAGGGGCTACGAGCAGTACTTC. Encoded protein: CASTLGGRGYEQYF.

This clone was seen a handful of times. The V call is TRBV19, the J call TRBJ1-2; D is possibly TRBD1 (6 bases). V lost 3 bases, J lost 7 bases, and 18 bases lay in between. The length of the CDR3 is 15 residues. Germline loops: CDR1 LNHDA, CDR2 SQIVND (reference sequence). The CDR3 DNA reads TGTGCCAGTAGTATTCGCCACAGGGAAATAGGTGGCTACACCTTC. Translation gives CASSIRHREIGGYTF.

The V and J genes are TRBV6-5 and TRBJ1-3; 8 nucleotides match TRBD1. The germline V gene encodes CDR1 MNHEY and CDR2 SVGAGI. This CDR3 region has 14 residues. The V segment lost 6 bases and the J segment 3 bases; nucleotides outside the gene matches: 4. The chain's CDR3 is CASRTRGLGNTIYF. DNA of the CDR3: TGTGCCAGCAGGACCAGGGGGCTTGGAAACACCATATATTTT.

This rearrangement joins TRBV15 to TRBJ1-3; TRBD1 matches 7 bases. Germline V CDR1 and CDR2: LNHNV, YYDKDF (reference sequence). CDR3 length: 16 residues. The V and J ends lost 3 bases and 0 bases, in that order; junction bases with no gene match: 5. The CDR3 loop is CATSRWTGPSGNTIYF. CDR3 sequence (DNA): TGTGCCACCAGCAGGTGGACAGGACCCTCTGGAAACACCATATATTTT.

The V call is TRBV6-5, the J call TRBJ1-1; 9 nucleotides match TRBD1. The CDR3 loop spans 15 amino acids. With 6 bases clipped from V and 2 bases from J, the junction kept 7 bases outside the gene matches. The germline V gene encodes CDR1 MNHEY and CDR2 SVGAGI. The CDR3 bases are TGTGCCAGCAGGCCACAGGGGGCAATTAACACTGAAGCTTTCTTT. It encodes CASRPQGAINTEAFF.

The chain carries TRBV12-3 or TRBV12-4 and TRBJ1-2; the match to TRBD1 covers 8 bases. The ends lost 5 bases at V and 7 bases at J; junction bases unmatched: 6. The CDR3 spans 13 residues. CDR3 loop: CASSPDRVGGYTF. The DNA for the CDR3 is TGTGCCAGCAGTCCGGACAGGGTGGGTGGCTACACCTTC.